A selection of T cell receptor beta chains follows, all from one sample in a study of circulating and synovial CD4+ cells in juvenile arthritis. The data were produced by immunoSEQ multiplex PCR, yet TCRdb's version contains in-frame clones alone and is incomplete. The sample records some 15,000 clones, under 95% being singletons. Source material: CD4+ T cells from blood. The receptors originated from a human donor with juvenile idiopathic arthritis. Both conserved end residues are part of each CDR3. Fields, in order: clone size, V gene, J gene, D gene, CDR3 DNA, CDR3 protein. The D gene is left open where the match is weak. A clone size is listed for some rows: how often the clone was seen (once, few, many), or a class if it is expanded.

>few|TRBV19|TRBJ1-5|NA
TGTGCCACCGCATTTTCAGGGAATCAGCCCCAGCATTTT
CATAFSGNQPQHF
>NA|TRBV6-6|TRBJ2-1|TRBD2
TGTGCCAGCACCGCCCCTAGTAGCGGGGGGGCCGATGAGCAGTTCTTC
CASTAPSSGGADEQFF
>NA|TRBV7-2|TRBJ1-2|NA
TGTGCCAGCAGCTTCTTTACGGGGGGCGCGTATGGCTACACCTTC
CASSFFTGGAYGYTF
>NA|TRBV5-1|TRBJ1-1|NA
TGCGCCAGCAGCCCTAAAACAGGGTCTGAAGCTTTCTTT
CASSPKTGSEAFF
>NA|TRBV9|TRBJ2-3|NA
TGTGCCAGCAGCGTGTTACTCGCAGATACGCAGTATTTT
CASSVLLADTQYF
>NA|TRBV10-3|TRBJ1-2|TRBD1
TGTGCCTATTCGGACAGGGGAGACTATGGCTACACCTTC
CAYSDRGDYGYTF
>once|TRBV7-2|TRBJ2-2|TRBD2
TGTGCCAGCAGCCCCGCGGGGGGGCTGGGCACCGGGGAGCTGTTTTTT
CASSPAGGLGTGELFF
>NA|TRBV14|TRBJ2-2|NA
TGTGCCAGCAGCCAAGCGTTAGCCACCGGGGAGCTGTTTTTT
CASSQALATGELFF
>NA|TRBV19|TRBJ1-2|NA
TGTGCCAGTAGTTCGAAAACAGGAGCCTATGGCTACACCTTC
CASSSKTGAYGYTF
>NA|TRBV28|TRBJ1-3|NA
TGTGCCAGCAGTTTACATTTGGGGGGGAATGGAAACACCATATATTTT
CASSLHLGGNGNTIYF
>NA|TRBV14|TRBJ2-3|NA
TGTGCCAGCAGCCAAGATTCCCTAGCAGCGTATCTTCCAGATACGCAGTATTTT
CASSQDSLAAYLPDTQYF
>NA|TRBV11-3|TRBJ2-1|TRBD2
TGTGCCAGCAGCTTACATGGGACTAGCGGCTACAATGAGCAGTTCTTC
CASSLHGTSGYNEQFF
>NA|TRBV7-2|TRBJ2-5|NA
TGTGCCAGCAGCTTGCGGTTTGGAGAGACCCAGTACTTC
CASSLRFGETQYF
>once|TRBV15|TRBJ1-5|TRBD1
TGTGCCACCAGCAGGGGGACAGGGGTCCGTTTCATACCCCAGCATTTT
CATSRGTGVRFIPQHF
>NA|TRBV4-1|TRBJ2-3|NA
TGCGCCAGCAGAGTGGAAAAGAGGGCAGATACGCAGTATTTT
CASRVEKRADTQYF
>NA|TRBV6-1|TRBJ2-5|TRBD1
TGTGCCAGCAGTCTCCGACAGGGGGCGCCGGAGACCCAGTACTTC
CASSLRQGAPETQYF
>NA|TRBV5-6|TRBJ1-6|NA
TGTGCCAGCAGCTTGGGTGGCATCCTCTATAATTCACCCCTCCACTTT
CASSLGGILYNSPLHF
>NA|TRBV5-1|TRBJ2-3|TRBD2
TGCGCCAGCAGCTCGGGGACTAGCGGGAGCACAGATACGCAGTATTTT
CASSSGTSGSTDTQYF
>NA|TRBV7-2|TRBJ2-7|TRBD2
TGTGCCAGCAGCCTCAGACTAGCGGGGGACGAGCAGTACTTC
CASSLRLAGDEQYF
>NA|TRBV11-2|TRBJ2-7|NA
TGTGCCAGCAGCCCTCTCCAGGCTACCTACGAGCAGTACTTC
CASSPLQATYEQYF
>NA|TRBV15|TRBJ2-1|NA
TGTGCCACCAGCGGCGAATTGTCCGGAGGTGAGCAGTTCTTC
CATSGELSGGEQFF
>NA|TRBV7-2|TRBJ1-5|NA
TGTGCCAGCAGCGCGAGGGTGGGGGGGCCCCAGCATTTT
CASSARVGGPQHF
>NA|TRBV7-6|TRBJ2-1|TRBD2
TGTGCCAGCAGCTTAGCGACGGGGGGTGAGCAGTTCTTC
CASSLATGGEQFF
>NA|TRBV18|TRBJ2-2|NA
TGTGCCAGCTCACCACCCCTCTCAGCGGGCACCATCACCGGGGAGCTGTTTTTT
CASSPPLSAGTITGELFF
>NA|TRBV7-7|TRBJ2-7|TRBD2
TGTGCTAGCAGCTTAGGGGTTAGCGGGGGAGACGAGCAGTACTTC
CASSLGVSGGDEQYF
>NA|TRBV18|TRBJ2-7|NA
TGTGCCAGCTCACCACCGGCGGGGAGAATGTCCTACGAGCAGTACTTC
CASSPPAGRMSYEQYF
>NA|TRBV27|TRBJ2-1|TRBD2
TGTGCCAGCAGTTTTAGAAGACTAGCGGGCTACAATGAGCAGTTCTTC
CASSFRRLAGYNEQFF
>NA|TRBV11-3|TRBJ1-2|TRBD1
TGTGCCAGCAGCCCGTTGCAGGGGGGCAGTGTGGGTGGCTACACCTTC
CASSPLQGGSVGGYTF
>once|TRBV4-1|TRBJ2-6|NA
TGCGCCAGCAGCCAAGACGAAGGGGGACGGCACTCTGGGGCCAACGTCCTGACTTTC
CASSQDEGGRHSGANVLTF
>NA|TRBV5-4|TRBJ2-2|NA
TGTGCCAGCAGCCCTTCTGTAGGGGGGGGGAACACCGGGGAGCTGTTTTTT
CASSPSVGGGNTGELFF
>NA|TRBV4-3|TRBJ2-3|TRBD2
TGCGCCAGCAGCCAAGACTCTAGCGGGAGGGCCGGGGATACGCAGTATTTT
CASSQDSSGRAGDTQYF
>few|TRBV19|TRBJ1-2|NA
TGTGCCAGTAGTAGGCAGGGAACCTATGGCTACACCTTC
CASSRQGTYGYTF
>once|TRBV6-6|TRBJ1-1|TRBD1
TGTGCCAGCAGTGCGCTAACAGGGGGCAAAGGAGCTTTCTTT
CASSALTGGKGAFF
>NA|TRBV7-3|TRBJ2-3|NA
TGTGCCAGCAGCTCGATAGGGGTAGATACGCAGTATTTT
CASSSIGVDTQYF
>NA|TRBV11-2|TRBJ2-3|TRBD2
TGTGCCAGCAGCTCGACTAGCGGCACAGATACGCAGTATTTT
CASSSTSGTDTQYF
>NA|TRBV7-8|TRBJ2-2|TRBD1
TGTGCCAGCAGCTTAGTAGGGGGCGGCAACACCGGGGAGCTGTTTTTT
CASSLVGGGNTGELFF
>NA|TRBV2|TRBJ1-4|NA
TGTGCCAGTGGGATAGACCAGGGCGAAAAACTGTTTTTT
CASGIDQGEKLFF
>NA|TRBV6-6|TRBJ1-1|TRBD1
TGTGCCAGCAGTTACCCGAATACAGGGGAGACTGAAGCTTTCTTT
CASSYPNTGETEAFF
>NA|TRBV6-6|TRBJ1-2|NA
TGTGCCAGCAGTCCTCAGGGGTACGGCTACACCTTC
CASSPQGYGYTF
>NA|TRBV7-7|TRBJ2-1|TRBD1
TGTGCTAGCAGCCGCGGGACAGGGGGGAACAATGAGCAGTTCTTC
CASSRGTGGNNEQFF
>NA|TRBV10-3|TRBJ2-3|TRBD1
TGTGCCATCACCAGGGACAGAAACCAGAGAACAGATACGCAGTATTTT
CAITRDRNQRTDTQYF
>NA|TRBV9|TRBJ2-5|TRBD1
TGTGCCAGCAGCAAGATGACAGGGTGGGAGACCCAGTACTTC
CASSKMTGWETQYF
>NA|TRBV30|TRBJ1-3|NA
TGTGCCTGGAGTGTATACAGCTCTGGAAACACCATATATTTT
CAWSVYSSGNTIYF
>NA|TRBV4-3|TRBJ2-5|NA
TGCGCCAGCAGCCAAGGGCCGGGGAGACAAGAGACCCAGTACTTC
CASSQGPGRQETQYF
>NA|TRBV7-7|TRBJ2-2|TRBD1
TGTGCTAGCAGCTTAAAGGTCCCATTGACAGGGATGGCCGGGGAGCTGTTTTTT
CASSLKVPLTGMAGELFF
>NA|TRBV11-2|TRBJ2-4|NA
TGTGCCAGCAGGCACCTCAGGGGAATTATGAGGCTTCAGTACTTC
CASRHLRGIMRLQYF
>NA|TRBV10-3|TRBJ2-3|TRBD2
TGTGCCATCAGTCCGGACCTAGCGGGGGGGTCAGATACGCAGTATTTT
CAISPDLAGGSDTQYF
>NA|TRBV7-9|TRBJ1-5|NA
TGTGCCAGCAGTCACGACCTTGGGAGGGTCCAGCATTTT
CASSHDLGRVQHF
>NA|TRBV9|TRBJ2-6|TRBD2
TGTGCCAGCAGCGAGACCGGCGCGGGGGTCGGGGCCAACGTCCTGACTTTC
CASSETGAGVGANVLTF
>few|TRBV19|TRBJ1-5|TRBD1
TGTGCCAGTAGTGACAGGGTTGGTCAGCCCCAGCATTTT
CASSDRVGQPQHF
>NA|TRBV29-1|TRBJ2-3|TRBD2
TGCAGCGTTGGAACCGGGACTAGCGGGATGAATGCGCAGTATTTT
CSVGTGTSGMNAQYF
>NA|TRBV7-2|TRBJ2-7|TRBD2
TGTGCCAGCAGCTTTTGGTCTAGCGGGGGTTCCGTCTCCTACGAGCAGTACTTC
CASSFWSSGGSVSYEQYF
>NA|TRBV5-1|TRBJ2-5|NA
TGCGCCAGCATCGATGGAGGGGAGACCCAGTACTTC
CASIDGGETQYF
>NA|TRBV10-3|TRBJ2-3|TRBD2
TGTGCCATCAGTGAGTCGCTCGGGAGGGACACAGATACGCAGTATTTT
CAISESLGRDTDTQYF